A single count supports the clone carrying this T cell receptor beta chain. Its antigen remains unidentified. As originally analysed: Filtering was not the same, since immunoSEQ gave junction-only sequences without quality scores. Measured with immunoSEQ multiplex PCR; TCRdb has only the in-frame clones, and not every one. V, J and clone size are those of that table, while D and trimming were read from the DNA. The sample records about 2.4 million clones, under 95% being singletons. The data belong to a study of shared clonotypes between healthy human individuals. Broader study findings: Non-shared clonotypes showed lower generation probabilities than clonotypes common to all four donors.

Sequences were obtained from naive CD4+ T cells from PBMCs. Subset in this sample: CD45RA+ positively selected. This TCR was recovered from a man aged 18 to 29 in good health. Some clones in this sample may be carry-over from other donors' samples.

The DNA for the CDR3 is TGTGCCAGCAGCCCCGGCACCTACCCAGACACCATATATTTT. This translates into CASSPGTYPDTIYF. This rearrangement joins TRBV7-2 to TRBJ1-3; D gene unclear. Looked up from germline, CDR1 is SGHTA and CDR2 is FQGNSA. V dropped 5 bases and J dropped 8 bases, with 16 bases sitting between them. The CDR3 runs 14 residues.